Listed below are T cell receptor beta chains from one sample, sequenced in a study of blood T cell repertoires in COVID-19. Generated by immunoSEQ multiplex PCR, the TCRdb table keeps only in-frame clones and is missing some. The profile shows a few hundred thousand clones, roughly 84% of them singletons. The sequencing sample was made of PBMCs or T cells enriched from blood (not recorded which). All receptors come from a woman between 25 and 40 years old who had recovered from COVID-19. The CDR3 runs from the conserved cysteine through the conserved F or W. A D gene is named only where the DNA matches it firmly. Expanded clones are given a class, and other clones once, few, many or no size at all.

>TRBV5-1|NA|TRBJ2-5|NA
CASSLMRYQETQYF
TGCGCCAGCAGCTTGATGAGGTACCAAGAGACCCAGTACTTC
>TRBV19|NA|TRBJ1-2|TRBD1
CASSIYHRGQGSGYTF
TGTGCCAGTAGTATATACCACAGGGGCCAGGGAAGCGGCTACACCTTC
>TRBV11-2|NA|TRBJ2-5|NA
CASSLEPSSGETQYF
TGTGCCAGCAGCTTAGAGCCTAGCAGTGGGGAGACCCAGTACTTC
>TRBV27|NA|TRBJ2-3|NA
CASSSPADTQYF
TGTGCCAGCAGTTCTCCCGCAGATACGCAGTATTTT
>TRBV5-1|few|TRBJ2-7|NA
CASSLAASGESHEQYF
TGCGCCAGCAGCTTGGCCGCGTCAGGGGAATCCCACGAGCAGTACTTC
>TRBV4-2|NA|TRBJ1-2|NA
CASSQDDTDHLGYTF
TGTGCCAGCAGCCAAGATGACACAGACCACCTGGGCTACACCTTC
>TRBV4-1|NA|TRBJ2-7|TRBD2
CASSQVAGGPSYEQYF
TGCGCCAGCAGCCAAGTGGCGGGAGGGCCGTCCTACGAGCAGTACTTC
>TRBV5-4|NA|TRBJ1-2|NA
CASSLPGDYGYTF
TGTGCCAGCAGCTTGCCGGGGGACTATGGCTACACCTTC
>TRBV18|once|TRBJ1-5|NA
CASSPSAAQPQHF
TGTGCCAGCTCACCGTCGGCGGCTCAGCCCCAGCATTTT
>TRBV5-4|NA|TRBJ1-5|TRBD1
CASSFTDRERFQHF
TGTGCCAGCAGCTTTACAGACAGGGAGAGATTCCAGCATTTT
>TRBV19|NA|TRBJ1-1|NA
CASSIWSGVTEAFF
TGTGCCAGTAGTATATGGAGCGGGGTGACTGAAGCTTTCTTT
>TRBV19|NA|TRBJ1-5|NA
CASNKNRVGQPQHF
TGTGCCAGTAATAAAAACAGGGTTGGTCAGCCCCAGCATTTT
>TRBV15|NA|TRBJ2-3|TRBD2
CATSRGASGGKDTQYF
TGTGCCACCAGCAGAGGGGCTAGCGGGGGGAAGGATACGCAGTATTTT
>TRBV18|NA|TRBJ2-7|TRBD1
CASSSGTGGEKQYF
TGTGCCAGCTCAAGCGGGACAGGGGGCGAAAAGCAGTACTTC
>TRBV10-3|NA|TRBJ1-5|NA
CAISEEGNQPQHF
TGTGCCATCAGTGAAGAGGGCAATCAGCCCCAGCATTTT
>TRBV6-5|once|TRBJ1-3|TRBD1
CASSRDRGLVNTIYF
TGTGCCAGCAGTAGGGACAGGGGGCTCGTAAACACCATATATTTT
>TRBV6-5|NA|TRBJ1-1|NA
CASRGATEAFF
TGTGCCAGCAGAGGGGCCACTGAAGCTTTCTTT
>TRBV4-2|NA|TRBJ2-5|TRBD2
CASSQGNSGGETQYF
TGTGCCAGCAGCCAAGGGAATAGCGGGGGAGAGACCCAGTACTTC
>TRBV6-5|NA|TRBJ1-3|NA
CASSYSRHHSGNTIYF
TGTGCCAGCAGTTACTCGAGACACCACTCTGGAAACACCATATATTTT
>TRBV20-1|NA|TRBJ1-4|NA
CSASGGTGEKLFF
TGCAGTGCTAGTGGGGGGACTGGTGAAAAACTGTTTTTT